Listed below are T cell receptor beta chains from one sample, sequenced in a study of blood T cells in healthy people across ages. TCRdb used MiXCR to reprocess the 5' RACE reads, holding one entry per CDR3 protein. The table has fewer than 1,000,000 distinct CDR3 sequences, under 45% seen once. Sequenced sample: blood. All receptors derive from a man between 60 and 75 years old in good health. The CDR3 runs from the conserved cysteine through the conserved F or W. A D gene is named only where the DNA matches it firmly. Size is omitted from some rows. Given values are once, few, many or a class for expanded clones.

clone_size: NA; j_call: TRBJ1-1; d_call: TRBD1; v_call: TRBV7-2; cdr3_nt: TGTGCCAGCAGCTCGGGACAGGGCAAAGCTTTCTTT; cdr3_aa: CASSSGQGKAFF
clone_size: NA; j_call: TRBJ2-7; d_call: TRBD1; v_call: TRBV5-1; cdr3_nt: TGCGCCAGCAGCTGGGAGACAGGGGGCCTATACGAGCAGTACTTC; cdr3_aa: CASSWETGGLYEQYF
clone_size: many; j_call: TRBJ2-1; d_call: NA; v_call: TRBV15; cdr3_nt: TGTGCCACCAGCATCGCGGGGTTCTCCTACAATGAGCAGTTCTTC; cdr3_aa: CATSIAGFSYNEQFF
clone_size: NA; j_call: TRBJ2-1; d_call: TRBD2; v_call: TRBV20-1; cdr3_nt: TGCAGTGCTTGGACTAGCGGGGGAGGGAACAATGAGCAGTTCTTC; cdr3_aa: CSAWTSGGGNNEQFF
clone_size: few; j_call: TRBJ2-1; d_call: NA; v_call: TRBV20-1; cdr3_nt: TGCAGTGCTAGAGGGGGTTTTGGTGATTTTAACAGGCCCAATGAGCAGTTCTTC; cdr3_aa: CSARGGFGDFNRPNEQFF
clone_size: few; j_call: TRBJ1-1; d_call: NA; v_call: TRBV28; cdr3_nt: TGTGCCAGCGGCGGTGGGTCAGTTGAAGCTTTCTTT; cdr3_aa: CASGGGSVEAFF
clone_size: NA; j_call: TRBJ2-7; d_call: TRBD1; v_call: TRBV7-9; cdr3_nt: TGTGCCAGCGGGCCCGACAGGGGGCACTACAATGAGCAGTACTTC; cdr3_aa: CASGPDRGHYNEQYF
clone_size: NA; j_call: TRBJ2-5; d_call: TRBD2; v_call: TRBV20-1; cdr3_nt: TGCAGTGCTAGAGATTTAACTAGCGGGGGGGCCGCCCAAGAGACCCAGTACTTC; cdr3_aa: CSARDLTSGGAAQETQYF
clone_size: few; j_call: TRBJ1-5; d_call: TRBD1; v_call: TRBV7-2; cdr3_nt: TGTGCCAGCAGCCCAGGGACAGGGAAGACCGGTCAGCCCCAGCATTTT; cdr3_aa: CASSPGTGKTGQPQHF
clone_size: few; j_call: TRBJ2-2; d_call: TRBD2; v_call: TRBV7-2; cdr3_nt: TGTGCCAGCAGCACAAGCGGGGGGGCCGTCGGGGAGCTGTTTTTT; cdr3_aa: CASSTSGGAVGELFF
clone_size: few; j_call: TRBJ2-6; d_call: NA; v_call: TRBV12-3/TRBV12-4; cdr3_nt: TGTGCCAGCAGTTTTAGTTCTGGGGCCAACGTCCTGACTTTC; cdr3_aa: CASSFSSGANVLTF
clone_size: NA; j_call: TRBJ1-1; d_call: TRBD1; v_call: TRBV13; cdr3_nt: TGTGCCAGCAGCTTAGAGGTGGCAGGGGGTGCGGTCACTGAAGCTTTCTTT; cdr3_aa: CASSLEVAGGAVTEAFF
clone_size: NA; j_call: TRBJ2-3; d_call: TRBD2; v_call: TRBV3-1; cdr3_nt: TGTGCCAGCAGCCGACGAAGCGGGGGGATCACAGATACGCAGTATTTT; cdr3_aa: CASSRRSGGITDTQYF
clone_size: NA; j_call: TRBJ2-1; d_call: NA; v_call: TRBV4-1; cdr3_nt: TGCGCCAGCAGCCAAAATCAAGTGGTGGTATCGATGAATGAGCAGTTCTTC; cdr3_aa: CASSQNQVVVSMNEQFF
clone_size: NA; j_call: TRBJ2-1; d_call: TRBD2; v_call: TRBV5-6; cdr3_nt: TGTGCCAGCAGCTCACTGGTCAGTCTAGCGGGGGTCTCCTACAATGAGCAGTTCTTC; cdr3_aa: CASSSLVSLAGVSYNEQFF
clone_size: NA; j_call: TRBJ2-7; d_call: TRBD1; v_call: TRBV9; cdr3_nt: TGTGCCAGCAGCGGACAGGGACGGCAGGGAGAGCAGTACTTC; cdr3_aa: CASSGQGRQGEQYF
clone_size: few; j_call: TRBJ2-3; d_call: TRBD2; v_call: TRBV7-2; cdr3_nt: TGTGCCAGCAGCCCCCGCGGACTAGGATTTTATACGCAGTATTTT; cdr3_aa: CASSPRGLGFYTQYF
clone_size: few; j_call: TRBJ2-1; d_call: NA; v_call: TRBV20-1; cdr3_nt: TGCAGTGCTAGTCCCCTCCAGACCTACAATGAGCAGTTCTTC; cdr3_aa: CSASPLQTYNEQFF
clone_size: NA; j_call: TRBJ2-7; d_call: NA; v_call: TRBV6-1; cdr3_nt: TGTGCCAGCAGCAAACAGGTGGGGTACGAGCAGTACTTC; cdr3_aa: CASSKQVGYEQYF
clone_size: few; j_call: TRBJ1-5; d_call: NA; v_call: TRBV4-3; cdr3_nt: TGCGCCAGCAGCCCACACCTGACAGTCAATCAGCCCCAGCATTTT; cdr3_aa: CASSPHLTVNQPQHF
clone_size: NA; j_call: TRBJ2-3; d_call: NA; v_call: TRBV9; cdr3_nt: TGTGCCAGCAGCCCACAGCGAAATAGGGATACGCAGTATTTT; cdr3_aa: CASSPQRNRDTQYF
clone_size: few; j_call: TRBJ2-5; d_call: TRBD1; v_call: TRBV4-1; cdr3_nt: TGCGCCAGCAGCCGGGACAGGATGAAAGAGACCCAGTACTTC; cdr3_aa: CASSRDRMKETQYF
clone_size: NA; j_call: TRBJ2-4; d_call: TRBD1; v_call: TRBV6-1; cdr3_nt: TGTGCCAGCAGCCAAAGGTCCGGGACAGGGTACTCCTACGGGCAGTACTTC; cdr3_aa: CASSQRSGTGYSYGQYF
clone_size: NA; j_call: TRBJ2-6; d_call: NA; v_call: TRBV11-2; cdr3_nt: TGTGCCAGCAGCGCCGGCAGCCTGGGATCTGGGGCCAACGTCCTGACTTTC; cdr3_aa: CASSAGSLGSGANVLTF
clone_size: NA; j_call: TRBJ2-1; d_call: TRBD2; v_call: TRBV6-2/TRBV6-3; cdr3_nt: TGTGCCAGCAGCATCCTAGCGGGGGCCGTCAGCTATGAGCAGTTCTTC; cdr3_aa: CASSILAGAVSYEQFF
clone_size: NA; j_call: TRBJ1-6; d_call: TRBD1; v_call: TRBV13; cdr3_nt: TGTGCCAGCAGCTTAAGGCCTAGACAGGGGAATTCACCCCTCCACTTT; cdr3_aa: CASSLRPRQGNSPLHF
clone_size: NA; j_call: TRBJ2-1; d_call: TRBD1; v_call: TRBV27; cdr3_nt: TGTGCCAGCAGGCCGGGACAGGTCAACAATGAGCAGTTCTTC; cdr3_aa: CASRPGQVNNEQFF
clone_size: few; j_call: TRBJ1-1; d_call: NA; v_call: TRBV2; cdr3_nt: TGTGCCAGCAGTCGTGGGGTGAACACTGAAGCTTTCTTT; cdr3_aa: CASSRGVNTEAFF
clone_size: NA; j_call: TRBJ2-1; d_call: TRBD2; v_call: TRBV4-3; cdr3_nt: TGCGCCAGCAGCCAAGTCCTAGCGGGGTTGGTCAATGAGCAGTTCTTC; cdr3_aa: CASSQVLAGLVNEQFF
clone_size: once; j_call: TRBJ2-2; d_call: NA; v_call: TRBV2; cdr3_nt: TGTGCCAGCAGTGTGTTTGGAACAGGGCTGCCCGGGGAGCTGTTTTTT; cdr3_aa: CASSVFGTGLPGELFF
clone_size: once; j_call: TRBJ1-2; d_call: TRBD1; v_call: TRBV3-1; cdr3_nt: TGTGCCAGCAGCGGAGGAGCCCGGGACAGGGGCGCGGTTTGGGGCTACACCTTC; cdr3_aa: CASSGGARDRGAVWGYTF
clone_size: many; j_call: TRBJ2-5; d_call: TRBD2; v_call: TRBV7-8; cdr3_nt: TGTGCCAGCAGCGTTCTAGCGGGGCAAATCCAAGAGACCCAGTACTTC; cdr3_aa: CASSVLAGQIQETQYF
clone_size: NA; j_call: TRBJ2-7; d_call: TRBD1; v_call: TRBV7-2; cdr3_nt: TGTGCCAGCAGCGCCCGGACAGGGAGGCACGAGCAGTACTTC; cdr3_aa: CASSARTGRHEQYF
clone_size: NA; j_call: TRBJ2-1; d_call: NA; v_call: TRBV6-6; cdr3_nt: TGTGCCAGCAGTTACCCAACAGGGAGTGAGCAGTTCTTC; cdr3_aa: CASSYPTGSEQFF
clone_size: NA; j_call: TRBJ2-6; d_call: NA; v_call: TRBV4-3; cdr3_nt: TGCGCCAGCAGCCAAGATCTGGCCAACGTCCTGACTTTC; cdr3_aa: CASSQDLANVLTF
clone_size: NA; j_call: TRBJ1-5; d_call: NA; v_call: TRBV13; cdr3_nt: TGTGCCAGCAGCTTAGGGGGGCAAGAGAGCAATCAGCCCCAGCATTTT; cdr3_aa: CASSLGGQESNQPQHF
clone_size: NA; j_call: TRBJ2-7; d_call: NA; v_call: TRBV20-1; cdr3_nt: TGCAGTGCTAGCGACAGGCCCGACTACTACGAGCAGTACTTC; cdr3_aa: CSASDRPDYYEQYF
clone_size: NA; j_call: TRBJ1-2; d_call: NA; v_call: TRBV30; cdr3_nt: TGTGCCTGGAGTGTACTTCAGGGAGCTAACTATGGCTACACCTTC; cdr3_aa: CAWSVLQGANYGYTF
clone_size: NA; j_call: TRBJ2-3; d_call: TRBD1; v_call: TRBV7-2; cdr3_nt: TGTGCCAGCAGCTTAGCTACCGGGACAGCCACAGATACGCAGTATTTT; cdr3_aa: CASSLATGTATDTQYF
clone_size: NA; j_call: TRBJ2-1; d_call: NA; v_call: TRBV5-1; cdr3_nt: TGCGCCAGCAGCTTGGGCTACCACAGAGCATACAATGAGCAGTTCTTC; cdr3_aa: CASSLGYHRAYNEQFF
clone_size: NA; j_call: TRBJ1-6; d_call: NA; v_call: TRBV7-2; cdr3_nt: TGTGCCAGCAGCTTAACCGGAACCGGGAGGTCGAATTCACCCCTCCACTTT; cdr3_aa: CASSLTGTGRSNSPLHF
clone_size: NA; j_call: TRBJ2-7; d_call: NA; v_call: TRBV10-3; cdr3_nt: TGTGCCATCAGTTGGGCCGACCGATCTTACGAGCAGTACTTC; cdr3_aa: CAISWADRSYEQYF
clone_size: NA; j_call: TRBJ2-1; d_call: NA; v_call: TRBV20-1; cdr3_nt: TGCAGTGCTAGAGATCTTACGCGGGGCATTCACAATGAGCAGTTCTTC; cdr3_aa: CSARDLTRGIHNEQFF
clone_size: NA; j_call: TRBJ2-7; d_call: TRBD2; v_call: TRBV2; cdr3_nt: TGTGCCAGCAGTGAAATCGAGCGGGGATACAATGAGCAGTACTTC; cdr3_aa: CASSEIERGYNEQYF
clone_size: many; j_call: TRBJ2-2; d_call: NA; v_call: TRBV7-8; cdr3_nt: TGTGCCAGCAGCTCATACAAGGGAGGGGGGGCCAACACCGGGGAGCTGTTTTTT; cdr3_aa: CASSSYKGGGANTGELFF
clone_size: NA; j_call: TRBJ2-3; d_call: NA; v_call: TRBV20-1; cdr3_nt: TGCAGTGCTAGAACTGGCGGGGAACTAGATACGCAGTATTTT; cdr3_aa: CSARTGGELDTQYF
clone_size: NA; j_call: TRBJ1-6; d_call: NA; v_call: TRBV7-2; cdr3_nt: TGTGCCAGCAGCCTCCAGGCGGGGTTCAATTCACCCCTCCACTTT; cdr3_aa: CASSLQAGFNSPLHF
clone_size: NA; j_call: TRBJ2-5; d_call: TRBD1; v_call: TRBV2; cdr3_nt: TGTGCCAGCAGTCAGACAGGGGCGAAAGAGACCCAGTACTTC; cdr3_aa: CASSQTGAKETQYF
clone_size: NA; j_call: TRBJ2-7; d_call: NA; v_call: TRBV7-9; cdr3_nt: TGTGCCAGCAGCCCCGGAGGGGCTCCCTACGAGCAGTACTTC; cdr3_aa: CASSPGGAPYEQYF
clone_size: NA; j_call: TRBJ1-4; d_call: NA; v_call: TRBV7-9; cdr3_nt: TGTGCCAGCAGCTTCTCTTCCGGGGGCAGCGAAAAACTGTTTTTT; cdr3_aa: CASSFSSGGSEKLFF
clone_size: NA; j_call: TRBJ2-3; d_call: TRBD2; v_call: TRBV20-1; cdr3_nt: TGCAGTGCGCAGCGGGAGTACCTCCCGGATACGCAGTATTTT; cdr3_aa: CSAQREYLPDTQYF
clone_size: few; j_call: TRBJ1-1; d_call: TRBD1; v_call: TRBV10-3; cdr3_nt: TGTGCCATCACCCGAGGACAGGGGGCAGGGAGGACTGAAGCTTTCTTT; cdr3_aa: CAITRGQGAGRTEAFF
clone_size: NA; j_call: TRBJ2-1; d_call: NA; v_call: TRBV27; cdr3_nt: TGTGCCAGCAGTTCGGGGGTCTACAATGAGCAGTTCTTC; cdr3_aa: CASSSGVYNEQFF
clone_size: NA; j_call: TRBJ2-3; d_call: TRBD2; v_call: TRBV3-1; cdr3_nt: TGTGCCTGCAGTCCCCTCGCTAGCGGAACTGGTACGCAGTATTTT; cdr3_aa: CACSPLASGTGTQYF
clone_size: NA; j_call: TRBJ1-4; d_call: TRBD1; v_call: TRBV14; cdr3_nt: TGTGCCAGCAGCCAAGCGGGACAGGTTAATGAAAAACTGTTTTTT; cdr3_aa: CASSQAGQVNEKLFF